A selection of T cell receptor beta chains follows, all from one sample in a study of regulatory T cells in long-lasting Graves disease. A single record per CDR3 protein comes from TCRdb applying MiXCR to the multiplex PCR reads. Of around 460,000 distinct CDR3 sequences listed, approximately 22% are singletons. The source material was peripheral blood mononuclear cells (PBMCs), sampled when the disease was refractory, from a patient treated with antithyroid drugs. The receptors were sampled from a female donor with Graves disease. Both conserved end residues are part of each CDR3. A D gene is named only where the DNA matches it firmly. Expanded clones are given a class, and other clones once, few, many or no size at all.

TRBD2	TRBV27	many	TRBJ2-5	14	TGTGCCAGCAGTTTATCCCCGGGAGGAGAGACCCAGTACTTC	CASSLSPGGETQYF
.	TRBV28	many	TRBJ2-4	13	TGTGCCAGCAGTGAGGGGGACAAAAACATTCAGTACTTC	CASSEGDKNIQYF
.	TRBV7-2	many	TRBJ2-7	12	TGTGCCAGCAGACCAATGACAGGCGAGCAGTACTTC	CASRPMTGEQYF
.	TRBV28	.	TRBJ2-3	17	TGTGCCAGCAGTCCCCGGCTTTTAGGTGTAAGAAGGGTTACGCAGTATTTT	CASSPRLLGVRRVTQYF
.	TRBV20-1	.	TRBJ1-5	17	TGCAGTGCTATCCCTCGTGGGGGGGTGATGAGCAATCAGCCCCAGCATTTT	CSAIPRGGVMSNQPQHF
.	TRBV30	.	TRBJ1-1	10	TGTGCCTGGAGTGTTGTGCCTGCTTTCTTT	CAWSVVPAFF
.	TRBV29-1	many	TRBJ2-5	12	TGCAGCGTGGGGACTGAAGGCGAGACCCAGTACTTC	CSVGTEGETQYF
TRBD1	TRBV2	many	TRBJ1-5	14	TGTGCCAGCAGGGCCGGGACAGGGGACCAGCCCCAGCATTTT	CASRAGTGDQPQHF
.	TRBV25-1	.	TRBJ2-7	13	TGTGCCAGCAGTCCCGGGAGTACGACCGAGCAGTACTTC	CASSPGSTTEQYF
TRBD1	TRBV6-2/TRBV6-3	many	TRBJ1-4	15	TGTGCCAGCAGTTACTCGAGGGACAGGGCTGAAAAACTGTTTTTT	CASSYSRDRAEKLFF
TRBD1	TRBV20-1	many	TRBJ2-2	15	TGCAGTGCTAGCATGCAGGGGGCGGTCACCGGGGAGCTGTTTTTT	CSASMQGAVTGELFF
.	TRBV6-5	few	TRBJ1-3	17	TGTGCCAGCAGTTACTCGGGGGTCTTCTTCTCTGGAAACACCATATATTTT	CASSYSGVFFSGNTIYF
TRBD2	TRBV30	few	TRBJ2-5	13	TGTGCCTGGATTGCGGGGGGCGGTGAGACCCAGTACTTC	CAWIAGGGETQYF
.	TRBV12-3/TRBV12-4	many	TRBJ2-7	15	TGTGCCAGCAGTTTAGAAGGGGCGCGGTCCTACGAGCAGTACTTC	CASSLEGARSYEQYF
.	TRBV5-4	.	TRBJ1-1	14	TGTGCCAGCAGCGACCCCTTGATGAACACTGAAGCTTTCTTT	CASSDPLMNTEAFF
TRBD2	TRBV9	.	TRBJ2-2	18	TGTGCCAGCAGCGTAGTTGCTAGCGGGAGGACGAACACCGGGGAGCTGTTTTTT	CASSVVASGRTNTGELFF
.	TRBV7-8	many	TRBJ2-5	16	TGTGCCAGCAGCTTAGTAGGGGGGGGCCCGTGGGGGACCCAGTACTTC	CASSLVGGGPWGTQYF
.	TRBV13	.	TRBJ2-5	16	TGTGCCAGCAGCTTATCCCTTGGACGGATCCAAGAGACCCAGTACTTC	CASSLSLGRIQETQYF
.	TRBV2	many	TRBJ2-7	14	TGTGCCAGCAGAACCGGGACATCAACCTACGAGCAGTACTTC	CASRTGTSTYEQYF
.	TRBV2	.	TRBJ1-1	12	TGTGCCGGGTGTCAGGGCGGAACTGAAGCTTTCTTT	CAGCQGGTEAFF
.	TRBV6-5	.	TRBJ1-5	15	TGTGCCAGCAGTTATTCGGGCAGTAGCAATCAGCCCCAGCATTTT	CASSYSGSSNQPQHF
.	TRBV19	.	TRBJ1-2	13	TGTGCCAGTAGTATCGGAACAGTCTATGGCTACACCTTC	CASSIGTVYGYTF
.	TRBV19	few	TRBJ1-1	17	TGTGCCAGTAGTATCCAAACAGGGTTGTTTTTGGGCACTGAAGCTTTCTTT	CASSIQTGLFLGTEAFF
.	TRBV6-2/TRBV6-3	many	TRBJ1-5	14	TGTGCCAGCAGTTACCGGCAGCGTAATCAGCCCCAGCATTTT	CASSYRQRNQPQHF
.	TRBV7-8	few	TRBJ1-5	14	TGTGCCAGCAGCTTAGGGGCCGGGCCTGGGCCCCAGCATTTT	CASSLGAGPGPQHF
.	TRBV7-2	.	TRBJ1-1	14	TGTGCCAGCAGCCTAGACCGTCAGGGAGGTGAAGCTTTCTTT	CASSLDRQGGEAFF
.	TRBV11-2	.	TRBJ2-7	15	TGTGCCAGCAGCTTCGTCTCCACAAGACCCTACGAGCAGTACTTC	CASSFVSTRPYEQYF
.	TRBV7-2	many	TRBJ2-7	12	TGTGCCAGCAGCACTCCGACAGTCGAGCAGTACTTC	CASSTPTVEQYF
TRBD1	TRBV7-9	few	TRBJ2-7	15	TGTGCCAGCAGCCCTCCGGCAGGACAGGGGATCGAGCAGTACTTC	CASSPPAGQGIEQYF
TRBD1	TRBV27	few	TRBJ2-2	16	TGTGCCAGCAGTGGACCGGGACAGGGTAACACCGGGGAGCTGTTTTTT	CASSGPGQGNTGELFF
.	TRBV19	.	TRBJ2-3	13	TGTGCCAGTAGGGAGCGGATGGTCGATACGCAGTATTTT	CASRERMVDTQYF
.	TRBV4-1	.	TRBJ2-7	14	TGCGCCAGCAGCCCCTCACAGGGTTCGGACGAGCAGTACTTC	CASSPSQGSDEQYF
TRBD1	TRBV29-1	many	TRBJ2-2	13	TGCAGCGGGGGACAGGGGCTCACCGGGGAGCTGTTTTTT	CSGGQGLTGELFF
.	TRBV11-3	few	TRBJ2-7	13	TGTGCCAGCGGAAGGGGAGTGGATTCCGAGCAGTACTTC	CASGRGVDSEQYF
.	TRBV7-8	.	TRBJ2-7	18	TGTGCCAGCAGCTTTTCTTTGTCAGTGTGGGCGGGCGAGCTCGAGCAGTACTTC	CASSFSLSVWAGELEQYF
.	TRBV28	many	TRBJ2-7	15	TGTGCCAGCAGTTCAATGGGGGGCCCCCTCTACGAGCAGTACTTC	CASSSMGGPLYEQYF
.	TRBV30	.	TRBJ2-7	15	TGTGCCTCCTCAAGACGAGGGGAAAATTCCTACGAGCAGTACTTC	CASSRRGENSYEQYF
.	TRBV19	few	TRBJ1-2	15	TGTGCCAGTAGTATAGTCCTATTGGACGGCTATGGCTACACCTTC	CASSIVLLDGYGYTF
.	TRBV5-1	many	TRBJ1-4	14	TGCGCCAGCAGCCCCACAGGGAAGATCGAAAAACTGTTTTTT	CASSPTGKIEKLFF
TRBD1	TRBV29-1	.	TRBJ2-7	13	TGCAGCGTCCAGGGACAGCTTTCCTACGAGCAGTACTTC	CSVQGQLSYEQYF
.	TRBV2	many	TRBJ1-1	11	TGTGCCAGCACCGAGAACACTGAAGCTTTCTTT	CASTENTEAFF
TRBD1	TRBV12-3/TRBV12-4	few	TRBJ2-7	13	TGTGCCAGTCACCGGGACAGCTCCTACGAGCAGTACTTC	CASHRDSSYEQYF
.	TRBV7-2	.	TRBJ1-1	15	TGTGCCAGCAGCTCCGGACGGGTTAGGGACACTGAAGCTTTCTTT	CASSSGRVRDTEAFF
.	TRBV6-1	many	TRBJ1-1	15	TGTGCCAGCAGTACGCCACAGGTCATGAACACTGAAGCTTTCTTT	CASSTPQVMNTEAFF
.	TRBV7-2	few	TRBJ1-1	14	TGTGCCAGCACCTGGGGGGGGCGATTCACTGAAGCTTTCTTT	CASTWGGRFTEAFF
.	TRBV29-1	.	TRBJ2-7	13	TGCAGCGTTGAGAGATTGGGACGGGCCGAGCAGTACTTC	CSVERLGRAEQYF
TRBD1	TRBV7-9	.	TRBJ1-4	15	TGTGCCAGCAGCCCATCGACAGGGATGAACGAAAAACTGTTTTTT	CASSPSTGMNEKLFF
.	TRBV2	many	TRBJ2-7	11	TGTGCCAGCAGGGTTACCTACGAGCAGTACTTC	CASRVTYEQYF
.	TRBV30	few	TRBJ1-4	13	TGTGCCTGGAGCCGGCGGACTAATGAAAAACTGTTTTTT	CAWSRRTNEKLFF
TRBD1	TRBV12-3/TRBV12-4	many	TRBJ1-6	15	TGTGCCAGCACCCGAAGGGACAGGGTCGGTTCACCCCTCCACTTT	CASTRRDRVGSPLHF
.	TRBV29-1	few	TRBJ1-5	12	TGCAGCGTTCTTATTAGGGGTCAGCCCCAGCATTTT	CSVLIRGQPQHF
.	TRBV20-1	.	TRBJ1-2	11	TGCAGTGCTCAGGAGAACTATGGCTACACCTTC	CSAQENYGYTF
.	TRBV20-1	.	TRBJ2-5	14	TGCAGTGGTTTTGGGGGAGAAGATCAAGAGACCCAGTACTTC	CSGFGGEDQETQYF